This paragraph reports one T cell receptor (beta chain). The method was immunoSEQ multiplex PCR; TCRdb's version includes in-frame clones alone and lacks a portion of them. Among tens of thousands of clones, roughly 84% were seen once, and the ten largest hold over 8.5%. V lost 5 bases, J lost 4 bases, and 9 bases stayed unmatched. Germline V gene lookup returns CDR1 SGHRS and CDR2 YFSETQ. The CDR3 is 15 amino acids. Time point noted: pretreatment peripheral blood. The source of the sample is a study of PD-L1 blockade in urothelial cancer. Overall study: Atezolizumab at 1,200 mg intravenously every 3 weeks was started by patients at some point between 2014 and 2016. At 3 weeks after treatment start (second dose) and again at 6 weeks, blood was analyzed. Prior exposure to chemotherapy in patients amounted to 0 to 3 regimens received. Reported median T cell count for blood samples was around 150,000.

Sequenced here: PBMCs, sampled around atezolizumab (anti-PD-L1) treatment. The chain uses TRBV5-1 and TRBJ2-1, with 7 bases aligning to TRBD1. The receptor's source is a woman in her seventies with urothelial cancer. CDR3 region: CASSRQGSGYNEQFF. The CDR3 DNA sequence: TGCGCCAGCAGTCGACAGGGAAGTGGGTACAATGAGCAGTTCTTC.